The entry below describes one TCR beta chain. V lost 9 bases to trimming and J lost 2 bases; unmatched junction nucleotides: 9. Germline V gene lookup returns CDR1 LNHDA and CDR2 SQIVND (reference sequence). This CDR3 region has 15 residues. The sample originates from a study of cytomegalovirus exposure and HLA in healthy donors. Sequencing used immunoSEQ multiplex PCR; TCRdb keeps in-frame clones, though not all of them. The sample has some 170,000 clones; approximately 96% are singletons. This sequence originates from a woman younger than 35 in good health and CMV-seronegative. The V call is TRBV19, the J call TRBJ2-2, with TRBD1 identical over 7 bases. Sequences were obtained from PBMCs. The CDR3 DNA sequence: TGTGCCAGACACACCGACAGGGTTAACACCGGGGAGCTGTTTTTT. Encoded protein: CARHTDRVNTGELFF. Using reference TRBV19 and TRBJ2-2 for the parts outside the CDR3, the full variable domain is DGGITQSPKYLFRKEGQNVTLSCEQNLNHDAMYWYRQDPGQGLRLIYYSQIVNDFQKGDIAEGYSVSREKKESFPLTVTSAQKNPTAFYLCARHTDRVNTGELFFGEGSRLTVL.